The 3 T cell receptor beta chains reported below all come from one sample, sequenced in a study of T-cell reconstitution after alpha-beta-depleted transplantation in children. The TCRbeta library was prepared with unique molecular identifiers. TCRdb passed the PCR reads through MiXCR, listing each CDR3 protein once. The sample records 550,000 to 800,000 distinct CDR3 sequences, 10% to 15% being singletons. Sequencing was performed on PBMCs, taken before TCRalphabeta/CD19-depleted stem cell transplant. The receptors stem from a girl aged 2 to 9 with congenital amegakaryocytic thrombocytopenia, due to receive a stem cell transplant.

CDR3 in amino acids: CSVRSTRGTEAFF. The CDR3, as DNA: TGCAGCGTTCGGTCGACGAGAGGCACTGAAGCTTTCTTT. This chain connects TRBV29-1 to TRBJ1-1; D not certain. Germline V CDR1 and CDR2: SQVTM, ANQGSEA. The CDR3 has 13 residues. The V gene lost 5 bases and the J gene lost 4 bases, with 14 bases spanning the gap.

In its sample, this clonotype was seen many times. This sequence joins TRBV11-2 and TRBJ2-3; D may be TRBD1 or TRBD2 (7 bases each). Trimming removed 3 bases at V and 5 bases at J, with 12 bases between. There are 14 residues in the CDR3. Germline lookup yields CDR1 SGHAT and CDR2 FQNNGV. The CDR3 loop reads CASSFSRGGDTQYF. CDR3 bases: TGTGCCAGCAGCTTCTCCAGGGGGGGAGATACGCAGTATTTT.

This clonotype has more than one count but fewer than ten. The chain is built from TRBV7-8 and TRBJ2-2, with TRBD2 matching 9 bases. Germline lookup yields CDR1 SGHVS and CDR2 FQNEAQ. The CDR3 runs 17 residues. The J segment lost 4 bases and the V segment lost 7 bases, leaving 13 bases of the junction unmatched. Written as DNA, the CDR3 is TGTGCCAGCAACCCCAGGAGTGGCGGGAGGGTCACCGGGGAGCTGTTTTTT. Translation: CASNPRSGGRVTGELFF.